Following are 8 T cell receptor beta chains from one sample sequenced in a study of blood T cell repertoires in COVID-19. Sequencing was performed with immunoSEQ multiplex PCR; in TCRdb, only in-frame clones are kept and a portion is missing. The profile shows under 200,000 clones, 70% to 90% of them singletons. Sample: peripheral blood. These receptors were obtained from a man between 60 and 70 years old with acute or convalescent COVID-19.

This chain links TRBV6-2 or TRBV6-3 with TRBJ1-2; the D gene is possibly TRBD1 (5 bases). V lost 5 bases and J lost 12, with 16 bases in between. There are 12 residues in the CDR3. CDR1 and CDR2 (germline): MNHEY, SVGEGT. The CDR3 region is CASSRAGPEDTF. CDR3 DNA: TGTGCCAGCAGTCGGGCAGGGCCTGAGGACACCTTC.

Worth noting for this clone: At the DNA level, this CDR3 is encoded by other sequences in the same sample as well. CDR3 loop: CASSRQGNYGYTF. CDR3 bases: TGTGCCAGCAGCCGACAGGGAAACTATGGCTACACCTTC. The V gene is TRBV28, the J gene TRBJ1-2, with 7 bases fitting TRBD1. Looked up from germline, CDR1 is MDHEN and CDR2 is SYDVKM. This CDR3 comprises 13 residues. With 6 bases clipped from V and 2 bases from J, the junction kept 3 bases outside the gene matches.

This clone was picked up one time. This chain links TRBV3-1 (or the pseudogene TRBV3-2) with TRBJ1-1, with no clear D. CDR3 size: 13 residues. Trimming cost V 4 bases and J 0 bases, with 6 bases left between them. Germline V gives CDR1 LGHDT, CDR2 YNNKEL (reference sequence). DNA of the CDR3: TGTGCCAGCAGCCTCACAGTGAACACTGAAGCTTTCTTT. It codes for CASSLTVNTEAFF.

Here the CDR3 reads CASEWGGEGSPLHF. CDR3 in DNA: TGCGCCAGCGAATGGGGTGGGGAGGGTTCACCCCTCCACTTT. This chain connects TRBV4-1 to TRBJ1-6; unclear D gene. Germline V CDR1 and CDR2: MGHRA, YSYEKL. V was shortened by 8 bases and J by 9 bases, with 17 bases between the two germline ends. The CDR3 runs to 14 residues.

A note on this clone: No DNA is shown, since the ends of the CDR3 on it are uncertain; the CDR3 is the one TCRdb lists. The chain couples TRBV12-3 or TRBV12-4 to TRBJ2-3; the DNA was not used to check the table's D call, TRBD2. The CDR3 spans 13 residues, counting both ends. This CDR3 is CASSSSGTDTQYF.

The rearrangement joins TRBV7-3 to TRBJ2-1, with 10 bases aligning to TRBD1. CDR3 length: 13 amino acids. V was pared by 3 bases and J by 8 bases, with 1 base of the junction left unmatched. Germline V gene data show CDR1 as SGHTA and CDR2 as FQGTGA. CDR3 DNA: TGTGCCAGCAGCTTGGGACAGGGGTATGAGCAGTTCTTC. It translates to CASSLGQGYEQFF.

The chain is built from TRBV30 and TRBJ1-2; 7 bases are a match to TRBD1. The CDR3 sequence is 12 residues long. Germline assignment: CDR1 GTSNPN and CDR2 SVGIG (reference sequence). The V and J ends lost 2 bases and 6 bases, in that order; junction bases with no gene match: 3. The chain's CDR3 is CAWSSGGDGYTF. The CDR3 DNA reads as TGTGCCTGGAGTTCAGGGGGTGATGGCTACACCTTC.

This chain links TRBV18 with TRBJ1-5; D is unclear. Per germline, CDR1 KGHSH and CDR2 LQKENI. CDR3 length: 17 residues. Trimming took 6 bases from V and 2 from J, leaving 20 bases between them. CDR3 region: CASSPILTGNGNQPQHF. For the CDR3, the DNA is TGTGCCAGCTCCCCCATCTTGACGGGGAATGGCAATCAGCCCCAGCATTTT.